This T cell receptor beta chain was obtained from a study of identical twins. TCRdb re-analysed the 5' RACE reads in MiXCR, keeping a single row per CDR3 protein. The table includes fewer than 550,000 distinct CDR3 sequences, about 16% detected once. CDR1 and CDR2 from the germline V gene are SGHRS and YFSETQ. There are 13 residues in the CDR3. V lost 3 bases and J lost 6, with 12 bases in between. These same data were also listed under a study on yellow fever vaccine responses in identical twins.

The chain is built from TRBV5-1 and TRBJ1-1; a weak D match, TRBD1 (5 bases). The sequence was collected from a young woman in good health. Sequencing was carried out using CD4+ T cells sorted from blood. Here the CDR3 reads CASSWGVMAEAFF. CDR3 DNA: TGCGCCAGCAGCTGGGGGGTTATGGCTGAAGCTTTCTTT.